These 11 T cell receptor beta chains were all obtained from the same sample, sequenced in a study of graft-versus-host responses after intestinal transplantation. Method: immunoSEQ multiplex PCR; TCRdb's copy keeps in-frame clones and lacks some. The sample holds 130,000 or so clones; about 92% are singletons and the top ten take 0.16%. Their antigens are not known. The sequenced sample was unstimulated CD4+ T cells sorted from spleen or lymph node cells, obtained before intestinal transplant. The receptors were gathered from a human donor who received an intestinal transplant.

Note on this clone: A read error may account for a junction end that differs from germline. The chain combines TRBV5-4 with TRBJ2-5; D is possibly TRBD2 (5 bases). Germline V CDR1 and CDR2: SGHNT, YYREEE (reference sequence). The CDR3 covers 15 residues. The CDR3 DNA follows: TGTGCCAGCAGGTTGGACTTAGGGCCCCCAGAGACCCAGTACTTC. This sequence encodes CASRLDLGPPETQYF. Looking up the rest from reference TRBV5-4 and TRBJ2-5 gives the full variable domain: ETGVTQSPTHLIKTRGQQVTLRCSSQSGHNTVSWYQQALGQGPQFIFQYYREEENGRGNFPPRFSGLQFPNYSSELNVNALELDDSALYLCASRLDLGPPETQYFGPGTRLLVL.

V and J are TRBV2 and TRBJ2-3; 9 bases fit TRBD2. There are 13 residues in the CDR3. Germline loops: CDR1 SNHLY, CDR2 FYNNEI. Unmatched junction bases numbered 3, after V lost 7 bases and J lost 4 bases. DNA for the CDR3: TGTGCCAGCACGCGCGGGGGGGCAGATACGCAGTATTTT. It encodes CASTRGGADTQYF.

The chain joins TRBV6-5 to TRBJ1-2, with a weak D call TRBD1 (6 bases). Trimming pared 5 bases from V and 8 bases from J, leaving 18 bases between. Germline V lookup: CDR1 MNHEY, CDR2 SVGAGI. This CDR3 contains 14 residues. CDR3 amino acids: CASSAWGAAGGYTF. CDR3 in DNA: TGTGCCAGCAGTGCTTGGGGGGCCGCGGGGGGCTACACCTTC.

This clone was counted between two and nine times. The V and J genes are TRBV2 and TRBJ2-7, with 7 bases that match TRBD2. Germline-derived CDR1 and CDR2 are SNHLY and FYNNEI. The length of the CDR3 is 14 residues. J lost 3 bases, V lost 10 bases, and 12 bases had no gene match. This chain's CDR3 is CATSRGRGLYEQYF. Here the CDR3 DNA reads TGTGCCACCTCCCGGGGGAGGGGCCTCTACGAGCAGTACTTC. Full variable domain (outside the CDR3, taken from reference TRBV2 and TRBJ2-7): EPEVTQTPSHQVTQMGQEVILRCVPISNHLYFYWYRQILGQKVEFLVSFYNNEISEKSEIFDDQFSVERPDGSNFTLKIRSTKLEDSAMYFCATSRGRGLYEQYFGPGTRLTVT.

The genes are TRBV13 and TRBJ2-7; the match to TRBD2 covers 7 bases. The germline V gene has CDR1 PRHDT and CDR2 FYEKMQ (reference sequence). J lost 6 bases, V lost 0 bases, and 8 bases had no gene match. The CDR3 is 15 amino acids. CDR3 sequence reads: CASSLGQGGVGEQYF. The CDR3 DNA follows: TGTGCCAGCAGCTTAGGCCAGGGAGGGGTAGGCGAGCAGTACTTC.

The chain carries TRBV5-1 and TRBJ1-2; D is undetermined. Deletions cut 4 bases from V and 5 bases from J, with 12 bases between. Germline V gene data show CDR1 as SGHRS and CDR2 as YFSETQ. The CDR3 has 13 residues. The CDR3 loop reads CASSLGSGYGYTF. DNA for the CDR3: TGCGCCAGCAGCCTTGGGTCGGGTTATGGCTACACCTTC.

DNA of the CDR3: TGTGCCAGCAGCTCACGGACTAGCAGGGCAGAGACCCAGTACTTC. It encodes CASSSRTSRAETQYF. The chain employs TRBV7-8 and TRBJ2-5; TRBD2 matches at 8 bases. Germline CDR1 and CDR2: SGHVS and FQNEAQ. After removal of 4 bases from V and 4 bases from J, the junction contained 8 bases not matched to a gene. The CDR3 spans 15 residues.

The rearrangement joins TRBV10-3 to TRBJ2-1; 9 bases align to TRBD1. Losses at the gene ends were 0 bases for V and 6 bases for J; bases not matched to a gene: 6. Germline V gene data show CDR1 as ENHRY and CDR2 as SYGVKD. The CDR3 spans 16 residues. The CDR3 protein is CAISESGQGSLNEQFF. The CDR3 region has the DNA TGTGCCATCAGTGAGTCGGGACAGGGTTCTCTCAATGAGCAGTTCTTC.

V is TRBV2 and J is TRBJ2-5; tentatively, D is TRBD2 (6 bases). The CDR3 consists of 13 residues. Looked up from germline, CDR1 is SNHLY and CDR2 is FYNNEI. Trimming shortened V by 7 bases and J by 2 bases, and 11 bases separated the two germline ends. Written as DNA, the CDR3 is TGTGCCAGCATGGAGGGGCTACAAGAGACCCAGTACTTC. Protein sequence: CASMEGLQETQYF. The entire variable domain, with the rest obtained from reference TRBV2 and TRBJ2-5, is as follows: EPEVTQTPSHQVTQMGQEVILRCVPISNHLYFYWYRQILGQKVEFLVSFYNNEISEKSEIFDDQFSVERPDGSNFTLKIRSTKLEDSAMYFCASMEGLQETQYFGPGTRLLVL.

This clone has just one count. The chain combines TRBV4-1 with TRBJ1-5; a possible D gene is TRBD1 (6 bases). The CDR3 covers 15 residues. The germline V gene has CDR1 MGHRA and CDR2 YSYEKL. With 1 base removed from V and 4 bases from J, the gap between germline ends came to 11 bases. This chain's CDR3 is CASSQGRGANQPQHF. The CDR3 DNA follows: TGCGCCAGCAGCCAAGGTCGGGGGGCGAATCAGCCCCAGCATTTT.

The J gene is TRBJ1-3, the V gene TRBV25-1; the D is unclear. This CDR3 has 14 residues. Germline V lookup: CDR1 MGHDK, CDR2 SYGVNS. Between the trimmed V and J ends, which lost 4 bases and 0 bases, there was a span of 7 bases. The CDR3 DNA is TGTGCCAGCAGTGTCACGGGCTCTGGAAACACCATATATTTT. Its protein product is CASSVTGSGNTIYF.